This entry lists 3 T cell receptor beta chains sequenced from one sample in a study of shared clonotypes between healthy human individuals. Assay used: immunoSEQ multiplex PCR; TCRdb lists only in-frame clones, some missing. The sample consists of hundreds of thousands of clones, approximately 73% of them appearing once. The specimen was memory CD4+ T cells sorted from blood. Subset specified: CD45RA-negative fraction. The receptors originated from a woman in her thirties in good health.

The rearrangement uses TRBV18 and TRBJ2-7; maybe TRBD1 (5 bases). Between the trimmed V and J ends, which lost 3 bases and 2 bases, there was a span of 11 bases. This CDR3 spans 14 amino acids. Germline-derived CDR1 and CDR2 are KGHSH and LQKENI. This CDR3 reads CASSPPGWTYEQYF. The DNA for the CDR3 is TGTGCCAGCTCACCCCCAGGGTGGACCTACGAGCAGTACTTC. Variable domain in full (rest from reference TRBV18 and TRBJ2-7): NAGVMQNPRHLVRRRGQEARLRCSPMKGHSHVYWYRQLPEEGLKFMVYLQKENIIDESGMPKERFSAEFPKEGPSILRIQQVVRGDSAAYFCASSPPGWTYEQYFGPGTRLTVT.

The CDR3 is CASSFHYPGTGKGETQYF. CDR3 DNA: TGTGCCAGCAGCTTCCACTACCCGGGGACAGGGAAAGGAGAGACCCAGTACTTC. The V and J genes are TRBV7-6 and TRBJ2-5; 9 bases agree with TRBD1. Trimming at V came to 3 bases and at J to 4 bases, leaving 15 bases not matched to a gene. CDR3 length: 18 residues. Per the germline V gene, CDR1 is SGHVS and CDR2 is FNYEAQ.

The chain has TRBV19 and TRBJ2-7, with 7 bases fitting TRBD1. V trimming: 2 bases; J trimming: 6 bases; junction bases outside the gene matches: 7. The CDR3 contains 14 residues. In germline, CDR1 is LNHDA, CDR2 SQIVND (reference sequence). The CDR3 DNA sequence: TGTGCCAGTAGTATATCCGGGACAGTCGGCGAGCAGTACTTC. This codes for CASSISGTVGEQYF.